The T cell receptor beta chain described here comes from a study of CD8+ T cells in alopecia areata. Sequencing relied on a cDNA template that was reverse transcribed from extracted RNA. Only in-frame clones appear in the TCRdb table, and some are missing; sequencing was by immunoSEQ multiplex PCR. The sample lists more than 130,000 clones, roughly four fifths occurring once. This sample's treatment: oral pan-JAK inhibitor, 5-10 mg twice daily. The CDR3 contains 15 residues. The V and J ends lost 2 bases and 4 bases, in that order; junction bases with no gene match: 4. Germline V gives CDR1 MNHEY, CDR2 SVGAGI.

This rearrangement joins TRBV6-5 to TRBJ1-2, with 10 bases matching TRBD1. Source: CD8+ T cells sorted from blood, taken at week 4, from a patient treated with tofacitinib. The sequence was collected from a human donor with alopecia areata. CDR3 in DNA: TGTGCCAGCAGTTACGGACAGGGGGGTAGCTATGGCTACACCTTC. This codes for CASSYGQGGSYGYTF.